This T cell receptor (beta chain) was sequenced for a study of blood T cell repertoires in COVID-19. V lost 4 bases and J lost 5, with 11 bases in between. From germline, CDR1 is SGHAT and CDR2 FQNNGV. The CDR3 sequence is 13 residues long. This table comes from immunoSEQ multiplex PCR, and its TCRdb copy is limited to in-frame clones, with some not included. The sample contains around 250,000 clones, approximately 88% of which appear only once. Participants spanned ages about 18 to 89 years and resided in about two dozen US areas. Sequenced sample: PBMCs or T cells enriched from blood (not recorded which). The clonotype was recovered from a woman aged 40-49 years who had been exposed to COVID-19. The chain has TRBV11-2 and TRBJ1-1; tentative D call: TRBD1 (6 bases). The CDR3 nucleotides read TGTGCCAGCAGCTCTTACAGGGAAACTGAAGCTTTCTTT. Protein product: CASSSYRETEAFF.